The clone carrying this T cell receptor beta chain has just a few counts. V lost 3 bases, J lost 3 bases, and 13 bases stayed unmatched. The CDR3 runs 17 residues. Germline CDR1 and CDR2: DFQATT and SNEGSKA (reference sequence). In the source study's methods: Amplification with reference gene primers provided the estimates of nucleated cell counts. Repertoires were generated with immunoSEQ multiplex PCR, while TCRdb's copy carries only in-frame clones and drops some. That table furnishes V, J and clone size, whereas the DNA furnished D and trimming. This repertoire shows more than 45,000 clones, around 81% found once; its top ten account for approximately 4.9%. These data belong to a study of blood T cell repertoires in COVID-19. Study-level information: COVID-19 samples from acute and convalescent phases originated in the United States, Italy and Spain. PBMCs, B-cell-depleted T cells, or T cells provided the cDNA or gDNA that made up the material.

The sequenced sample was peripheral blood. V usage is TRBV20-1 and J usage is TRBJ2-1; 8 nucleotides agree with TRBD2. The TCR originated in a human donor in a cohort sampled during active COVID-19. The CDR3 DNA reads TGCAGTGCTAGTATGTTAAGAGGGCGGGGGGTCTACAATGAGCAGTTCTTC. As protein: CSASMLRGRGVYNEQFF.